This T cell receptor (beta chain) was obtained from a study of blood T cell repertoires in COVID-19. Turning to the study itself: Researchers got acute and convalescent COVID-19 samples from the United States, Italy and Spain.

Assay used: immunoSEQ multiplex PCR; TCRdb lists only in-frame clones, some missing. The sample includes approximately 250,000 clones, 84% of them seen just once. Germline lookup yields CDR1 LGHDT and CDR2 YNNKEL (reference sequence). The CDR3 is made up of 15 amino acids. Germline trimming cut 2 bases from V and 4 bases from J; bases unmatched to any gene: 3. Sequencing was done on a sample of peripheral blood. The receptor comes from a man aged 55 to 70 with acute or convalescent COVID-19. The V gene is TRBV3-1 (or the pseudogene TRBV3-2), the J gene TRBJ1-2; 11 positions match TRBD1. CDR3 in DNA: TGTGCCAGCAGCCAACGGACAGGGGGCGCCTATGGCTACACCTTC. It specifies CASSQRTGGAYGYTF.